The entry below gives a single TCR beta chain sequence along with its context. This clonotype is labeled medium-sized (0.01 to 0.1%). Its antigen is still unknown. No much larger clonotype is one base removed from it; base qualities were not supplied. Trimming removed 1 base from V and 1 base from J, leaving 13 bases between the germline ends. CDR1 is given as GTSNPN and CDR2 as SVGIG, both from the germline V gene (reference sequence). CDR3 length: 15 amino acids, cysteine to phenylalanine. Here the CDR3 DNA is all that survives: 45 bases in frame from base 1. About 470 ng RNA was reverse transcribed with SuperScript III using primers against the alpha and beta constant regions. Separate alpha and beta chain libraries were made by chain-specific third strand synthesis with multiplexing indices. In the protocol, all rearrangements within a chain were amplified with a single primer pair so that primer bias was avoided, and molecular barcodes were added to each cDNA molecule. Purified cDNA was joined by T4 RNA Ligase 1 to a 5' RACE adapter carrying a random hexamer and the SP2 sequencing primer site. The authors primed second strand synthesis from the SP2 site with Phusion polymerase and used slow temperature ramps to favor optimal annealing. Joined together, two random hexamer sequences that had both been added before amplification formed the 12-nucleotide barcode of each molecule. A short first PCR added P5 and P7 adapter elements plus a second index, followed by a roughly 25-cycle amplification PCR with P5s and P7 primers. A total of 25 to 30 PCR cycles were applied to the libraries, which were quantified on a Qubit, sized on a Bioanalyzer, and diluted to roughly 4.4 nM. The normalized libraries were sequenced on an Illumina MiSeq using 2 x 250 paired-end kits. Into around 9.5 ul Tris-Cl, the reverse transcription reactions were eluted following cleanup on MinElute columns. A 1:1 ratio of AMPure XP beads was used to clean the adapter ligations after they had run for 20 to 25 hours at 16 degrees C. Processing in the source paper ran as follows. A modified Decombinator that output V, J, insert and barcode information was used to process the demultiplexed FASTQ files. Sequences sharing a barcode but differing from the dominant sequence were discarded as errors, and barcodes clustered at Levenshtein distance 3 were counted to estimate original cDNA molecules. For downstream analyses, the R packages ineq, vegan, igraph and RCytoscape were used, along with IMGT nomenclature and CDR3 definitions. V gene usage was computed over distinct sequences, each TCR counted once to avoid skew from clonal expansion. Unique CDR3 amino acid sequences within a donor were connected in similarity networks whenever two sequences differed by a single Levenshtein edit. The authors compiled published HIV-specific CDR3s (just over 90 alpha, around 740 beta) and CMV-specific CDR3s (more than 12 alpha, 250 or so beta) and searched for them in the repertoires. Lower sequence numbers were not the cause of the decreased diversity in patients, as random subsampling to size-matched repertoires showed. In TCRdb, the public reads were trimmed at Q25 with fastp and aligned with MiXCR, with productive beta chains retained. Entries are consolidated by CDR3 protein sequence, retaining the most common genes and DNA. The V and J calls and clone size come from TCRdb's table, not from the authors' own analysis. This sample holds around 7,400 distinct CDR3 sequences; about a tenth were observed only once. 17% of the sample belongs to the ten largest clones.

Whole blood was used without cell fractionation, so the repertoire reflected all unsorted peripheral T cells. For RNA extraction, roughly 2.7 ml of peripheral blood was drawn into Tempus tubes. HIV-infected adults who had not yet received antiretroviral therapy and were about to begin treatment were enrolled, with the first sixteen eligible patients processed. Patients with febrile or AIDS-related illness, tumors, hepatitis B or C coinfection, immunomodulatory therapy, recent vaccination or treatment interruptions were excluded from enrollment. Residual genomic DNA was removed with the TURBO-DNase kit and globin mRNA was depleted with GLOBINclear. Pretreatment blood from HIV-infected patients was collected just before antiretroviral therapy was started. The data belong to a study of HIV-infected patients and healthy controls (dated by TCRdb to 2014 to 2015). Study-wide context: CD4 counts rose modestly but significantly in most of the 16 patients after three months of therapy, yet stayed below normal ranges. CD8 counts did not change consistently during early therapy, while the CD4:CD8 ratio increased slightly. Viral load fell below detection in about 65% of the 16 patients by the second bleed and in all patients following a further year of therapy. Patients lacked overall T-cell lymphocytopenia, and total CDR3 counts per chain did not differ significantly from controls. The study asked whether deep sequencing of the TCR repertoire from small blood samples of HIV patients could detect immune perturbation and reconstitution. What the authors observed across the whole study: In the samples, alpha-beta chain pairing was left undetermined. Compared with controls, HIV-infected patients showed significantly different mean usage of eight alpha and eight beta V genes. Slight age and sex profile differences between the study cohorts did not explain the observed diversity differences. HIV-associated CDR3s exhibited a significant reduction in frequency during therapy, whereas CMV-associated CDR3s exhibited no significant change, although the majority increased in frequency. By Jaccard index and by the count of highly shared sequences, healthy controls shared more CDR3s between individuals than HIV+ patients did. Roughly threefold more distinct CDR3s and higher Shannon diversity were observed in healthy control repertoires than in untreated HIV+ repertoires. HIV-infected repertoires showed significantly elevated mean Gini indices relative to controls, which possibly reflects oligoclonality. The apparent post-therapy recovery of the Gini index in HIV-infected patients was not reproduced in size-matched repertoire data. Unequal numbers of distinct sequences between patients and controls complicated comparisons, and size-matching overweighted rare events from HIV-infected data. Alpha-chain CDR3s from MAIT cells occurred at high frequency in healthy controls but were severely depleted in HIV+ repertoires. Only sixteen HIV-infected individuals were processed, which the authors considered a major limit on how widely the findings apply. Using whole blood restricted sequencing depth and prevented separating the dynamics of distinct T-cell subpopulations. In the study, no determination of donor HLA types was made.

The chain links TRBV30 with TRBJ1-1; the D gene identity is not certain. The specimen comprised blood, sampled before antiretroviral therapy. This TCR was sampled from an adult with HIV infection. The CDR3 amino acid sequence is: CAWSAFVPGNTEAFF. The nucleotide sequence is given as TGTGCCTGGAGTGCCTTCGTGCCGGGGAACACTGAAGCTTTCTTT.